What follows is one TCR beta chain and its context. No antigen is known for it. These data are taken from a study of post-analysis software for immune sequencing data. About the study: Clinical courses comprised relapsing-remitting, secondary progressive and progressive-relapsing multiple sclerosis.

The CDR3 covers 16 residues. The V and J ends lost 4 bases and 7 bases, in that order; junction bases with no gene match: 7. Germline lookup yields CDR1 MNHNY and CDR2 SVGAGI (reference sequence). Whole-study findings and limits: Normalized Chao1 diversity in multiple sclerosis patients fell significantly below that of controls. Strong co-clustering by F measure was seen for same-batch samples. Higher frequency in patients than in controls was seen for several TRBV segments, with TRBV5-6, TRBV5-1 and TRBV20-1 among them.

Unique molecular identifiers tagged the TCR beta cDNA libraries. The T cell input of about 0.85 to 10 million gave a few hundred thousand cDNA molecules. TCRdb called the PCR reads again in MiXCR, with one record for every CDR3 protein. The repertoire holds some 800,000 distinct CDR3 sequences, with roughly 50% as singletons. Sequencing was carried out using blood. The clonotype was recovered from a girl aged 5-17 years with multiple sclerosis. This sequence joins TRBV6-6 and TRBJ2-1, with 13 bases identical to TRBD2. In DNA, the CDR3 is TGTGCCAGCAGTTTGGGACTAGCGGGGATGGGTAATGAGCAGTTCTTC. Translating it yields CASSLGLAGMGNEQFF.